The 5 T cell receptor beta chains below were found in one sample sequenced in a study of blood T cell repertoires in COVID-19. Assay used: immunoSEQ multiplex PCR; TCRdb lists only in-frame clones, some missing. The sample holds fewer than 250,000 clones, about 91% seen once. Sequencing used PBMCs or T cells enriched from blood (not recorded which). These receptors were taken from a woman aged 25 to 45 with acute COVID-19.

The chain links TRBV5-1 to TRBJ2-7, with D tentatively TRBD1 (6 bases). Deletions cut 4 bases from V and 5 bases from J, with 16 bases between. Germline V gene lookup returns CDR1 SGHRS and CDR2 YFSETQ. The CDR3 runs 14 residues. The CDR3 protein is CASSLDRLINEQYF. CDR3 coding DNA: TGCGCCAGCAGCCTCGACAGGTTGATCAACGAGCAGTACTTC.

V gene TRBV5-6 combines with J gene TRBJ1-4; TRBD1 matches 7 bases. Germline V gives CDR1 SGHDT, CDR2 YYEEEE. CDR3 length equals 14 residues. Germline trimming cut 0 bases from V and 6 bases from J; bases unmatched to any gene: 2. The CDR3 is CASSLGQGDEKLFF. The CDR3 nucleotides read TGTGCCAGCAGCTTGGGGCAGGGGGATGAAAAACTGTTTTTT.

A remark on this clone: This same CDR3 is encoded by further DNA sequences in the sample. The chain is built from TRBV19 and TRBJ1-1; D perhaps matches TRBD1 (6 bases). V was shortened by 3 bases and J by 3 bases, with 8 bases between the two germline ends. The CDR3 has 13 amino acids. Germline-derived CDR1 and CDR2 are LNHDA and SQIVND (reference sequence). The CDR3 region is CASSIGGYTEAFF. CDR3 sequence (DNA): TGTGCCAGTAGTATTGGGGGCTACACTGAAGCTTTCTTT.

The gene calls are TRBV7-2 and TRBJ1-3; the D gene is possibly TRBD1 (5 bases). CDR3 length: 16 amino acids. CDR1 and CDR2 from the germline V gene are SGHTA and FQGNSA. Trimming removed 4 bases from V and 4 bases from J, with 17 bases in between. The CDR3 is CASSSVAGLGGNTIYF. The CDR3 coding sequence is TGTGCCAGCAGCTCCGTCGCGGGGCTCGGAGGAAACACCATATATTTT.

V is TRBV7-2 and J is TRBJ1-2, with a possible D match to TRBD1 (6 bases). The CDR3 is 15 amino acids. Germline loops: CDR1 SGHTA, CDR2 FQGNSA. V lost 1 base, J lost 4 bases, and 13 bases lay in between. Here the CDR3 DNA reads TGTGCCAGCAGCTTAGTCGTACAGGGAACCTATGGCTACACCTTC. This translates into CASSLVVQGTYGYTF. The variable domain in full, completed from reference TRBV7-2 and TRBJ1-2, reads GAGVSQSPSNKVTEKGKDVELRCDPISGHTALYWYRQSLGQGLEFLIYFQGNSAPDKSGLPSDRFSAERTGGSVSTLTIQRTQQEDSAVYLCASSLVVQGTYGYTFGSGTRLTVV.